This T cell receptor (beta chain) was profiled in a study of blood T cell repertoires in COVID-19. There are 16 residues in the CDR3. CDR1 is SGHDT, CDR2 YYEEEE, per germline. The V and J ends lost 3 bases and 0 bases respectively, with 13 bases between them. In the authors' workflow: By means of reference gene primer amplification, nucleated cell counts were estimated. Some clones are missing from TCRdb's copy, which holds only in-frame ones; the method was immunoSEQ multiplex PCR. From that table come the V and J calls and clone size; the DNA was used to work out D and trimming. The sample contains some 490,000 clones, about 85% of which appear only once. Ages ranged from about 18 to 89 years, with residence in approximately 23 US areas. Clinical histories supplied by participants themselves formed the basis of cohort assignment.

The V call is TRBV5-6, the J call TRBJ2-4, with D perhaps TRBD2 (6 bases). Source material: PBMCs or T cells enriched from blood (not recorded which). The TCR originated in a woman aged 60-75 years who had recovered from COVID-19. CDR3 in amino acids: CASSWRVALAKNIQYF. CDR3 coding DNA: TGTGCCAGCAGCTGGAGGGTAGCCCTAGCCAAAAACATTCAGTACTTC.